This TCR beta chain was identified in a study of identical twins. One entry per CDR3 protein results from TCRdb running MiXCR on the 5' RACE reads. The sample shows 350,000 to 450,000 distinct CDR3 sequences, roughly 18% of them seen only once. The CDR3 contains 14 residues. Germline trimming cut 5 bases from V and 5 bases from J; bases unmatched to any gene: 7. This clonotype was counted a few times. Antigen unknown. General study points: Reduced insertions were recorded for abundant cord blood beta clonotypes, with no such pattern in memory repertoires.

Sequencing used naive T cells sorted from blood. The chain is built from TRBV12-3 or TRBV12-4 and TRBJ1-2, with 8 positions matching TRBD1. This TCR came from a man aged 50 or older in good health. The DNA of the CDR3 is TGTGCCAGCAGTCTGGGACAGGCGCCGTATGGCTACACCTTC. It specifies CASSLGQAPYGYTF.